These 3 T cell receptor beta chains share one sample of origin, sequenced in a study of identical twins. TCRdb re-called the 5' RACE reads through MiXCR, storing one row per CDR3 protein. This table has approximately 620,000 distinct CDR3 sequences, under 9% appearing once. The sample was also linked to a second study, of yellow fever vaccine responses in identical twins.

Material: PBMCs. These receptors were taken from a young woman in good health.

The rearrangement uses TRBV7-2 and TRBJ2-1; the D gene is possibly TRBD2 (5 bases). The V end was cut by 1 base, the J end by 8 bases, with 12 bases between. The CDR3 length is 14 residues. Germline CDR1 SGHTA, CDR2 FQGNSA. CDR3 nucleotide sequence: TGTGCCAGCAGCTTAGATATGGGAGAGTATGAGCAGTTCTTC. This encodes CASSLDMGEYEQFF. Using reference TRBV7-2 and TRBJ2-1 for the parts outside the CDR3, the full variable domain is GAGVSQSPSNKVTEKGKDVELRCDPISGHTALYWYRQSLGQGLEFLIYFQGNSAPDKSGLPSDRFSAERTGGSVSTLTIQRTQQEDSAVYLCASSLDMGEYEQFFGPGTRLTVL.

The chain joins TRBV6-1 to TRBJ2-5, with D possibly being TRBD1 (6 bases). The CDR3 consists of 15 residues. CDR1 is MNHNS, CDR2 SASEGT, per germline. V lost 6 bases and J 2 bases, leaving 16 bases between the germline ends. The CDR3 DNA reads as TGTGCCAGCAGGGGGGCGAATAAGGGACAAGAGACCCAGTACTTC. It translates to CASRGANKGQETQYF.

The chain recombines TRBV7-2 with TRBJ2-1, with TRBD2 identical over 8 bases. The length of the CDR3 is 13 residues. The V and J ends lost 1 base and 16 bases, in that order; junction bases with no gene match: 9. Germline V gives CDR1 SGHTA, CDR2 FQGNSA. Here the CDR3 reads CASSLERGSGIFF. The CDR3 coding sequence is TGTGCCAGCAGCTTAGAACGGGGTAGCGGGATATTCTTC.